The rows below give T cell receptor beta chains drawn from one sample of a study of CD8 T cells in ankylosing spondylitis. From the 5' RACE reads, TCRdb called clonotypes with MiXCR, one entry per CDR3 protein. The sample yields some 270,000 distinct CDR3 sequences, around 32% seen once. The sample was blood, either unsorted or a sorted T cell fraction (not recorded which). The receptors stem from a male donor with ankylosing spondylitis or in good health (not recorded which). The CDR3 runs from the conserved cysteine through the conserved F or W.

TRBJ2-7	TRBV5-1	CASSRSEGYEQYF
TRBJ2-1	TRBV7-9	CASSVTSGAYNEQFF
TRBJ1-1	TRBV12-3/TRBV12-4	CASSSDRGWSKTEAFF
TRBJ1-1	TRBV7-9	CASSLAPSFMNTEAFF
TRBJ2-2	TRBV29-1	CSGGTGLRNTGELFF
TRBJ1-2	TRBV12-3/TRBV12-4	CASSSWGADGYTF
TRBJ1-6	TRBV5-1	CASSRDSDNSPLHF
TRBJ2-1	TRBV7-2	CASSQGVSRPNNEQFF
TRBJ2-1	TRBV20-1	CSARIGLAVSNEQFF
TRBJ1-6	TRBV20-1	CSAHQTGSSYNSPLHF
TRBJ1-2	TRBV20-1	CSASTAPTGGYTF